These T cell receptor beta chains were read from a single sample in a study of blood T cell repertoires in COVID-19. Data came from immunoSEQ multiplex PCR; TCRdb stores just in-frame clones and leaves some out. The table includes around 380,000 clones, 80% to 90% detected once. Sample: PBMCs or T cells enriched from blood (not recorded which). These receptor sequences come from a man younger than 45 who had recovered from COVID-19. Both conserved end residues are part of each CDR3. A D gene is named only where the DNA matches it firmly. Size tells how often a clone was seen (once, few, many) or the class of an expanded clone, and some rows leave it out.

v_call	clone_size	d_call	cdr3_length	j_call	cdr3_nt	cdr3_aa
TRBV11-2	NA	TRBD2	17	TRBJ2-3	TGTGCCAGCAGCGCAGGACTAGCGGGGGGATCCCCGGATACGCAGTATTTT	CASSAGLAGGSPDTQYF
TRBV5-6	NA	NA	12	TRBJ2-1	TGTGCCAGCAGCTTGGACTATCTTGAGCAGTTCTTC	CASSLDYLEQFF
TRBV14	NA	NA	18	TRBJ1-1	TGTGCCAGCAGCCAATTAAGGGGCGGGAGGTATCGGTCGAGTGAAGCTTTCTTT	CASSQLRGGRYRSSEAFF
TRBV14	NA	NA	13	TRBJ1-1	TGTGCCAGCAGCCAAAATCCTACAGTTCAAGCTTTCTTT	CASSQNPTVQAFF
TRBV18	NA	NA	13	TRBJ1-6	TGTGCCAGCTCACCCGGAGGGGATTCACCCCTCCACTTT	CASSPGGDSPLHF
TRBV5-6	NA	NA	13	TRBJ1-2	TGTGCCAGCAGCTTCGGAGGGACTCATGGCTACACCTTC	CASSFGGTHGYTF
TRBV5-1	NA	TRBD2	18	TRBJ2-2	TGCGCCAGCAGCTGGGGCGCTAGCGGGTATGCGAACACCGGGGAGCTGTTTTTT	CASSWGASGYANTGELFF
TRBV6-2/TRBV6-3	NA	NA	15	TRBJ1-2	TGTGCCAGCAGTTACTCCAGGCAGGCGTTCTATGGCTACACCTTC	CASSYSRQAFYGYTF
TRBV10-2	NA	NA	13	TRBJ1-1	TGCGCCAGCGCTCGGCCCTTTAGCGCTGAAGCTTTCTTT	CASARPFSAEAFF
TRBV5-1	NA	TRBD1	15	TRBJ1-6	TGCGCCAGCACCGCCGGGACAGGGGATAATTCACCCCTCCACTTT	CASTAGTGDNSPLHF
TRBV2	once	NA	14	TRBJ2-2	TGTGCCAGCAGACAGGGAATGAACACCGGGGAGCTGTTTTTT	CASRQGMNTGELFF